The clone carrying this T cell receptor beta chain came up a few times. Antigen unknown. This CDR3 is 15 amino acids long. CDR1 is SEHNR, CDR2 FQNEAQ, per germline (reference sequence). Trimming cost V 4 bases and J 1 base, with 13 bases left between them. TCRdb recomputed calls from the RT-PCR reads with MiXCR, one row per CDR3 protein. The profile shows 600,000 to 850,000 distinct CDR3 sequences, 14% of them singletons. The data originate from a study of response to subunit inactivated influenza vaccine. Study-wide findings and caveats: Seasonal influenza vaccination, on each occasion, was suggested by the authors to recruit few new T cells.

The sequence came from a man in his forties or fifties who received an inactivated influenza vaccine. This chain connects TRBV7-9 to TRBJ1-1; D call uncertain. Sequences were derived from PBMCs from blood, sampled about 14 days before vaccination. CDR3 in DNA: TGTGCCAGCAGCTGGTCTCCTCCGGGGAACACTGAAGCTTTCTTT. This sequence encodes CASSWSPPGNTEAFF.